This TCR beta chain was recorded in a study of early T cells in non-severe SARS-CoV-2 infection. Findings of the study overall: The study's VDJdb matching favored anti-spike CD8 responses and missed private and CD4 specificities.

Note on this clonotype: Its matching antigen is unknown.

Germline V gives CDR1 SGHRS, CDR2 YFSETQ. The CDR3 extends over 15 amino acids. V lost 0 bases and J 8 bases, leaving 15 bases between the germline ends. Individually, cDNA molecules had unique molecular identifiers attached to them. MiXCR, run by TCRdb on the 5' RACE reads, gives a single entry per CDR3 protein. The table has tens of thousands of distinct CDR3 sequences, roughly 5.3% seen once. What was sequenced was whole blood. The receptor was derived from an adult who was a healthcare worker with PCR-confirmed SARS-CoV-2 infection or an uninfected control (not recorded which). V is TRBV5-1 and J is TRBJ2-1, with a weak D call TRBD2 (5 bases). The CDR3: CASSLAASLRDEQFF. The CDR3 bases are TGCGCCAGCAGCTTGGCCGCCAGCCTGAGGGATGAGCAGTTCTTC.